A selection of T cell receptor beta chains follows, all from one sample in a study of T cells in Graves' hyperthyroidism and ophthalmopathy. MiXCR was run by TCRdb on the multiplex PCR reads, yielding one entry per CDR3 protein. This table has around 500,000 distinct CDR3 sequences, around 15% appearing once. The sequencing sample was made of blood. These receptors were obtained from a woman aged 40 to 55 with Graves' hyperthyroidism. Each CDR3 is given with its conserved first and last residue. The D gene is left open where the match is weak. Size values are once, few and many counts, or a class for expanded clones, and some rows have none.

J,size,V,D,CDR3,DNA
TRBJ2-7,few,TRBV6-2/TRBV6-3,NA,CASSYTIAASYEQYF,TGTGCCAGCAGTTACACTATAGCGGCCTCCTACGAGCAGTACTTC
TRBJ2-7,NA,TRBV6-1,NA,CASGRGSLEQYF,TGTGCCAGCGGTAGAGGGTCCCTCGAGCAGTACTTC
TRBJ2-3,NA,TRBV7-3,NA,CASSLGAGGPSYTQYF,TGTGCCAGCAGTTTAGGGGCTGGCGGACCCAGCTATACGCAGTATTTT
TRBJ2-5,many,TRBV2,NA,CASRAGVGETQYF,TGTGCCAGCAGAGCAGGGGTCGGAGAGACCCAGTACTTC
TRBJ2-6,NA,TRBV4-1,NA,CASSPLELGTGANVLTF,TGCGCCAGCAGCCCCCTCGAGTTAGGGACTGGGGCCAACGTCCTGACTTTC
TRBJ2-4,once,TRBV30,NA,CAWSEKDARRNIQYF,TGTGCCTGGAGCGAAAAGGACGCCCGGCGGAACATTCAGTACTTC
TRBJ2-1,NA,TRBV15,TRBD2,CATSSLLALDNYNEQFF,TGTGCCACCAGCAGTTTACTAGCGCTTGACAACTACAATGAGCAGTTCTTC
TRBJ1-6,NA,TRBV6-1,NA,CASRDSLNSPLHF,TGTGCCAGCAGAGACAGCCTCAATTCACCCCTCCACTTT
TRBJ2-3,NA,TRBV24-1,NA,CATSGSLGVDTQYF,TGTGCCACCAGTGGAAGCCTTGGGGTCGATACGCAGTATTTT
TRBJ2-1,many,TRBV27,TRBD2,CASRRSGSPGEQFF,TGTGCCAGCAGACGAAGCGGGAGTCCCGGTGAGCAGTTCTTC
TRBJ2-1,NA,TRBV18,TRBD2,CASSKDSPGGYNEQFF,TGTGCCAGCTCAAAGGACTCACCGGGGGGCTACAATGAGCAGTTCTTC
TRBJ1-5,few,TRBV6-1,TRBD1,CASRTTGAWSNQPQHF,TGTGCCAGCAGAACCACAGGGGCATGGAGCAATCAGCCCCAGCATTTT
TRBJ2-4,NA,TRBV18,TRBD2,CASSPPRELKNIQYF,TGTGCCAGCTCACCACCGCGGGAGCTTAAAAACATTCAGTACTTC
TRBJ2-5,few,TRBV6-1,TRBD2,CASRPAGGPEETQYF,TGTGCCAGCAGACCCGCGGGAGGCCCTGAAGAGACCCAGTACTTC
TRBJ2-5,NA,TRBV30,NA,CACQILAQQETQYF,TGTGCCTGTCAGATTCTAGCGCAACAAGAGACCCAGTACTTC
TRBJ2-2,NA,TRBV5-4,NA,CASSLGSAGTGELFF,TGTGCCAGCAGCTTGGGGTCAGCGGGCACCGGGGAGCTGTTTTTT
TRBJ1-3,NA,TRBV5-1,NA,CASSSEEPASSGNTIYF,TGCGCCAGCAGCAGCGAAGAGCCAGCTAGCTCTGGAAACACCATATATTTT
TRBJ2-3,many,TRBV29-1,TRBD1,CSVKTGSGGTDTQYF,TGCAGCGTTAAGACAGGGAGCGGTGGCACAGATACGCAGTATTTT
TRBJ2-5,NA,TRBV5-1,TRBD2,CASSSGTFDLETQYF,TGCGCCAGCAGCAGCGGGACGTTTGATCTAGAGACCCAGTACTTC
TRBJ2-2,few,TRBV7-8,TRBD2,CASSLPWTRTGELFF,TGTGCCAGCAGCCTACCCTGGACTAGAACCGGGGAGCTGTTTTTT